This T cell receptor (beta chain) was documented in a study of blood T cell repertoires in COVID-19 (dated by TCRdb to the early 2020s). Describing the broader study: The collaborator samples originated in the United States, Italy and Spain and spanned the acute and convalescent phases of COVID-19. The prospective study material was composed of cDNA or gDNA derived from T cells, B-cell-depleted T cells, or PBMCs. The dataset comprised deeply sampled blood TCRbeta repertoires from subjects exposed to, actively infected with, or recovered from COVID-19. The repertoires were released in a freely available public database meant as a resource for research on the immune response to SARS-CoV-2. Samples were obtained from the ongoing ImmuneRACE study (first 160 participants) and from 1,200 or so subjects provided by 6 global collaborators. Sample metadata almost always included a de-identified subject ID, COVID-19 status, age in years and sex. Where available, HLA class I and class II types were obtained from metadata supplied by the sample provider rather than from assay-based typing. Summary of the overall study and its limitations: The amount of clinical and demographic metadata varied by source and participant and was provided uncurated.

TCRbeta CDR3 regions were amplified from genomic DNA using the immunoSEQ Assay, a bias-controlled multiplex PCR. Concerning the study's data processing: The number of nucleated cells in each sample was estimated by amplification of reference gene primers within the assay. Sequence reads were collapsed and filtered to measure the absolute abundance of every unique TCRbeta CDR3 rearrangement. For each sample, productive Simpson clonality was calculated as the square root of Simpson's diversity index over productive rearrangements. As stored in TCRdb, this immuneACCESS dataset retains in-frame rearrangements with V and J assigned. A fraction of the clones does not appear; measured against another copy, unresolved V genes explain less than half of the discrepancy, and the remainder lacks a known reason. V and J calls and clone size are those listed in that table; D and trimming were worked out from the DNA. The sample table contains about 210,000 clones; only one count was recorded for 84% of them. Jointly, the top ten make up about 3.2% of the sample.

V sheds 2 bases and J sheds 4 bases, leaving 8 bases between their ends. The germline V gene encodes CDR1 SQVTM and CDR2 ANQGSEA. The CDR3 holds 12 amino acids from the cysteine to the phenylalanine. Just CDR3 DNA is preserved here, 36 bases in frame from base 1. Participants in the prospective study were aged about 18 to 89 years, lived in 20 to 30 United States geographic areas, and enrolled through a virtual design. To assign participants to cohorts, the prospective study relied on clinical history that participants themselves reported in a screening survey and a study questionnaire. Exposed participants had been in contact, within 2 weeks of entering the study, with a person who had a PCR-confirmed or clinician-diagnosed case of COVID-19. In the prospective study, whole blood, serum and a nasopharyngeal or oropharyngeal swab were collected from each participant by mobile phlebotomists. Prospective study participants could optionally give additional blood draws and questionnaires over an approximately two-month period. Blood samples from the prospective study were shipped frozen or at room temperature prior to DNA extraction.

About this clone itself: The clone's antigen remains unknown. Base quality data are lacking; no much larger clone is found one base away.

Sequencing was performed on PBMCs or T cells enriched from blood (not recorded which). The chain couples TRBV29-1 to TRBJ1-1, with no confidently assigned D gene. This TCR was recovered from a woman younger than 45 who had been exposed to COVID-19. The CDR3: CSVEYGFTEAFF. The DNA is TGCAGCGTTGAATACGGGTTCACTGAAGCTTTCTTT.